These T cell receptor beta chains were read from a single sample in a study of shared T cell receptors in the human thymus. TCRdb keeps only in-frame clones here, not all; method: immunoSEQ multiplex PCR. Of about 710,000 clones detected, about 87% appear once; the ten largest clones hold over 0.008%. These data also featured in a second study, about human thymus T cells.

The sequencing sample was made of thymocytes. These TCRs come from a boy under two years old with a congenital heart defect. The CDR3 runs from the conserved cysteine through the conserved F or W. Fields, in order: J gene, V gene, D gene, CDR3 DNA, CDR3 protein. The D gene is left open where the match is weak.

TRBJ2-5 | TRBV6-5 | NA | TGTGCCAGCGGGGAGGGGGGGCCCGTTGAGACCCAGTACTTC | CASGEGGPVETQYF
TRBJ2-1 | TRBV12-5 | NA | TGTGCTAGTGGTTTCGGGACTCCCGGACGTTTGTACAATGAGCAGTTCTTC | CASGFGTPGRLYNEQFF
TRBJ2-1 | TRBV4-3 | NA | TGCGCCAGCAGCCAAGATTTCAGGGGCCCCGCATGCAATGAGCAGTTCTTC | CASSQDFRGPACNEQFF
TRBJ2-7 | TRBV28 | NA | TGTGCCAGCAGTTTAGGGCAGGGCTATAATCATAACCTACCCTACGAGCAGTACTTC | CASSLGQGYNHNLPYEQYF
TRBJ2-2 | TRBV2 | TRBD1 | TGTGCCAGCAGGGGCCGGGACAGATGGACCGGGGAGCTGTTTTTT | CASRGRDRWTGELFF
TRBJ1-6 | TRBV6-4 | NA | TGTGCCAGCAGTGGTCAGGGAATTATGTCACCCCTCCACTTT | CASSGQGIMSPLHF
TRBJ2-1 | TRBV6-5 | NA | TGTGCCAGCAGCCCCCCGGGGAAGGGATGGGATGAGCAGTTCTTC | CASSPPGKGWDEQFF
TRBJ2-7 | TRBV11-2 | TRBD2 | TGTGCCAGCAGCCGACGGGAGGGGAGGCACGAGCAGTACTTC | CASSRREGRHEQYF
TRBJ2-7 | TRBV18 | TRBD1 | TGTGCCAGCTCTCCCGGGACAGGGCACTACGAGCAGTACTTC | CASSPGTGHYEQYF
TRBJ2-7 | TRBV14 | TRBD2 | TGTGCCAGCAGCCAAGTTGTCAGGACTAGCGGGAGGGCACACGAGCAGTACTTC | CASSQVVRTSGRAHEQYF
TRBJ1-3 | TRBV5-6 | NA | TGTGCCAGCAGCTCCGCAAGACAGGACGATTCTGGAAACACCATATATTTT | CASSSARQDDSGNTIYF
TRBJ2-7 | TRBV27 | TRBD2 | TGTGCCAGCAGTCCCTTTATTCGGACTAGCGGGACGGACTCCTACGAGCAGTACTTC | CASSPFIRTSGTDSYEQYF
TRBJ1-2 | TRBV28 | TRBD1 | TGTGCCAGCAGTTTCCATGGGACAGGGGGTAACTATGGCTACACCTTC | CASSFHGTGGNYGYTF
TRBJ2-3 | TRBV5-4 | TRBD2 | TGTGCCAGCAGCTCTGGACTAGCGGGGGGAGGAGGTACGCAGTATTTT | CASSSGLAGGGGTQYF
TRBJ2-1 | TRBV5-6 | NA | TGTGCCAGCAGCGATCCGATTAGCGGAGTCTCATACAATGAGCAGTTCTTC | CASSDPISGVSYNEQFF
TRBJ2-5 | TRBV7-9 | TRBD1 | TGTGCCAGCAGCCAAGAGGGACAGGGGCAAGAGACCCAGTACTTC | CASSQEGQGQETQYF
TRBJ1-3 | TRBV14 | NA | TGTGCCAGCAGCCAGAAGGGGCCGTCCGGAAACACCATATATTTT | CASSQKGPSGNTIYF
TRBJ2-2 | TRBV28 | TRBD2 | TGTGCCAGCAGTTTCGCGGGACTAGCGGACACCGGGGAGCTGTTTTTT | CASSFAGLADTGELFF
TRBJ1-2 | TRBV14 | NA | TGTGCCAGCAGCCCTCGGGCGGAGACTAGCGGCTACACCTTC | CASSPRAETSGYTF
TRBJ2-3 | TRBV7-9 | NA | TGTGCCAGCAGCTTCCCCCAAAGACTAGGAGTTAGAGATACGCAGTATTTT | CASSFPQRLGVRDTQYF
TRBJ2-1 | TRBV9 | TRBD2 | TGTGCCAGCAGCGTTAGCGGGAGAGTTCATGAGCAGTTCTTC | CASSVSGRVHEQFF
TRBJ1-5 | TRBV28 | NA | TGTGCCAGCAGTTTATGGGCCCCGGGAGAAAACTATAGCAATCAGCCCCAGCATTTT | CASSLWAPGENYSNQPQHF
TRBJ2-1 | TRBV9 | NA | TGTGCCAGCAGCGTAGCCGAGGGTTGGTACAATGAGCAGTTCTTC | CASSVAEGWYNEQFF
TRBJ1-2 | TRBV28 | NA | TGTGCCAGCAGTCCATTGACCCTGTCCTCCACCGCGCAGGACTATGGCTACACCTTC | CASSPLTLSSTAQDYGYTF